The rows below give T cell receptor beta chains drawn from one sample of a study of blood T cell repertoires in COVID-19. Only in-frame clones appear in the TCRdb table, and some are missing; sequencing was by immunoSEQ multiplex PCR. The table shows 150,000 to 200,000 clones, with roughly 91% occurring only once. The material sequenced was peripheral blood. The receptors shown here come from a man in his forties with active or convalescent COVID-19. CDR3s include the opening cysteine and the closing phenylalanine or tryptophan. The D gene is left open where the match is weak. The size entry is marked missing in some rows and otherwise reads once, few, many or a size class.

CDR3	DNA	size	D	V	J
CASSEAVGQGQFF	TGTGCCAGCAGTGAGGCAGTGGGACAGGGTCAGTTCTTC	.	TRBD1	TRBV6-4	TRBJ2-1
CASSTLGQGDYGYTF	TGTGCCAGCAGCACCCTCGGACAGGGTGACTATGGCTACACCTTC	.	TRBD1	TRBV28	TRBJ1-2
CSASTGLGYTF	TGCAGTGCCTCGACAGGGCTTGGCTACACCTTC	.	TRBD1	TRBV20-1	TRBJ1-2
CATSDSGRRRGPQHF	TGTGCCACCAGTGACTCCGGACGGAGAAGGGGGCCCCAGCATTTT	.	.	TRBV24-1	TRBJ1-5
CASRGTAFLYEQYF	TGCGCCAGCAGGGGGACAGCTTTTCTTTACGAGCAGTACTTC	.	TRBD1	TRBV5-1	TRBJ2-7
CASSSGQGRSNQPQHF	TGTGCCAGTAGTAGCGGACAGGGAAGAAGCAATCAGCCCCAGCATTTT	.	TRBD1	TRBV19	TRBJ1-5
CASSLGGRAYEQYF	TGTGCCAGCAGTTTGGGAGGGAGGGCCTACGAGCAGTACTTC	.	TRBD2	TRBV6-2/TRBV6-3	TRBJ2-7
CASSSDWLSTDTQYF	TGTGCCAGCAGTTCCGACTGGCTTAGCACAGATACGCAGTATTTT	.	.	TRBV27	TRBJ2-3
CASSYTTGTSSFEQYF	TGCGCCAGCAGCTATACAACCGGGACTAGTAGTTTCGAGCAGTACTTC	.	TRBD2	TRBV5-1	TRBJ2-7
CASSEGPSQPQHF	TGTGCCAGTAGTGAGGGTCCCAGTCAGCCCCAGCATTTT	.	.	TRBV19	TRBJ1-5
CASGLATGMNTEAFF	TGTGCTAGTGGTTTGGCGACAGGGATGAACACTGAAGCTTTCTTT	.	TRBD1	TRBV12-5	TRBJ1-1
CASSLVASGVLGSYEQYF	TGCGCCAGCAGCTTGGTCGCTAGCGGGGTACTCGGCTCCTACGAGCAGTACTTC	.	TRBD2	TRBV5-1	TRBJ2-7
CASSSTRNTEAFF	TGTGCCAGCAGTAGTACCAGGAACACTGAAGCTTTCTTT	.	.	TRBV28	TRBJ1-1
CASSPIPGQMNTEAFF	TGCGCCAGCAGCCCGATACCGGGACAGATGAACACTGAAGCTTTCTTT	.	TRBD1	TRBV4-1	TRBJ1-1
CAWTGQGKLTDTQYF	TGTGCCTGGACCGGACAGGGAAAACTCACAGATACGCAGTATTTT	.	TRBD1	TRBV30	TRBJ2-3
CASSLNGQPQHF	TGTGCCAGCAGTTTAAACGGTCAGCCCCAGCATTTT	.	.	TRBV28	TRBJ1-5
CASSVVSGGQETQYF	TGTGCCAGCAGCGTAGTTAGCGGGGGGCAAGAGACCCAGTACTTC	.	TRBD2	TRBV9	TRBJ2-5
CASSSNVGTQNTEAFF	TGCGCCAGCAGCTCCAATGTTGGGACACAGAACACTGAAGCTTTCTTT	once	.	TRBV5-1	TRBJ1-1